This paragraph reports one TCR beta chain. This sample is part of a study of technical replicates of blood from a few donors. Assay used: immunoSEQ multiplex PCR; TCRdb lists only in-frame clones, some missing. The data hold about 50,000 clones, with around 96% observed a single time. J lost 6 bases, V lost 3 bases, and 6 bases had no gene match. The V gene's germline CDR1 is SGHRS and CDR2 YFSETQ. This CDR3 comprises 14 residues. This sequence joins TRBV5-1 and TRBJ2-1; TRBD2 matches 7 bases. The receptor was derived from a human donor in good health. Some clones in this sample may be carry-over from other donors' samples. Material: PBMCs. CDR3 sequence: CASSSAGTTNEQFF. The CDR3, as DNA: TGCGCCAGCAGCTCGGCAGGGACTACCAATGAGCAGTTCTTC.